Shown below are 15 T cell receptor beta chains from a single sample sequenced in a study of graft-versus-host responses after intestinal transplantation. Generated by immunoSEQ multiplex PCR, the TCRdb table keeps only in-frame clones and is missing some. This table has approximately 12,000 clones, 93% appearing once. The sequencing here drew on PBMCs, taken approximately 110 days after intestinal transplant. The source is a human patient who received an intestinal transplant, so some T cells may come from the graft donor.

V and J are TRBV11-2 and TRBJ2-3; 14 nucleotides line up with TRBD2. With 1 base clipped from V and 4 bases from J, the junction kept 4 bases outside the gene matches. Germline assignment: CDR1 SGHAT and CDR2 FQNNGV. The CDR3 has 17 residues. The CDR3 nucleotides are TGTGCCAGCAGCTTAGGGGGGACTAGCGGGAGACCAGATACGCAGTATTTT. It encodes CASSLGGTSGRPDTQYF.

This chain connects TRBV11-2 to TRBJ1-1; D not resolved. Germline V gives CDR1 SGHAT, CDR2 FQNNGV. CDR3 length: 13 residues. The V gene lost 3 bases and the J gene lost 1 base, with 6 bases spanning the gap. CDR3 in amino acids: CASSFRENTEAFF. In DNA, the CDR3 is TGTGCCAGCAGCTTCCGGGAGAACACTGAAGCTTTCTTT.

This clone was picked up a small number of times. V is TRBV6-4 and J is TRBJ2-1; D call uncertain. V lost 4 bases, J lost 1 base, and 11 bases lay in between. This CDR3 contains 15 residues. Germline-derived CDR1 and CDR2 are MRHNA and SNTAGT. CDR3 region: CASSAQADSYNEQFF. The CDR3 DNA follows: TGTGCCAGCAGTGCACAAGCAGATTCCTACAATGAGCAGTTCTTC.

The V gene is TRBV5-2, the J gene TRBJ2-7; the D segment call TRBD2 is taken from the table without a DNA check. TRBV5-2 constitutes a pseudogene. This CDR3 is 14 amino acids long. The CDR3 DNA follows: TGTGCCAGCAGCTTACTAGCGGGGCCCTACGAGCAGTACTTC. It translates to CASSLLAGPYEQYF.

This CDR3 is CASTPGRAEQETQYF. CDR3 DNA sequence: TGTGCCAGCACTCCGGGGAGGGCGGAACAAGAGACCCAGTACTTC. V and J are TRBV6-6 and TRBJ2-5; TRBD2 matches at 7 bases. V shed 7 bases, J shed 2 bases, and the junction held 10 bases outside the gene matches. Germline lookup yields CDR1 MNHNY and CDR2 SVGAGI (reference sequence). The CDR3 loop spans 15 amino acids.

The V call is TRBV7-9, the J call TRBJ1-1; unclear D gene. The germline V and J ends were trimmed by 0 bases and 8 bases, with 7 bases remaining between them. Germline V lookup: CDR1 SEHNR, CDR2 FQNEAQ (reference sequence). The CDR3 sequence is 12 residues long. The CDR3 sequence is CASSLAQGEAFF. The CDR3 coding sequence is TGTGCCAGCAGCTTAGCGCAAGGAGAAGCTTTCTTT.

This clone was observed a single time. The chain has TRBV27 and TRBJ2-7; no clear D. V lost 4 bases to trimming and J lost 6 bases, with 16 bases between them. CDR1 is MNHEY, CDR2 SMNVEV, per germline (reference sequence). The length of the CDR3 is 14 residues. The CDR3 is CASSSVNGYGEQYF. The CDR3 DNA follows: TGTGCCAGCAGTTCCGTGAATGGGTATGGCGAGCAGTACTTC.

This clone was observed once. This rearrangement joins TRBV5-4 to TRBJ2-7; D possibly corresponds to TRBD1 (5 bases). The CDR3 covers 14 residues. V dropped 2 bases and J dropped 5 bases, with 14 bases sitting between them. The germline CDR1 and CDR2 sequences are SGHNT and YYREEE (reference sequence). CDR3 in amino acids: CASSFQGRSHEQYF. The CDR3 coding sequence is TGTGCCAGCAGCTTCCAGGGTCGTAGCCACGAGCAGTACTTC.

The table lists this clone with a count of one. CDR3 in DNA: TGTGCCAGCAGCTTGGGGGACGAAGACGACGAGCAGTACTTC. Translated, it gives CASSLGDEDDEQYF. The genes are TRBV5-4 and TRBJ2-7; D is possibly TRBD1 or TRBD2 (5 bases each). Germline V gene sequence: CDR1 SGHNT, CDR2 YYREEE (reference sequence). The CDR3 is 14 amino acids. Trimming took off 0 bases at V and 5 bases at J, with 12 bases between the two ends.

This sequence joins TRBV20-1 and TRBJ1-6; D gene uncertain. Germline CDR1 is DFQATT and CDR2 is SNEGSKA (reference sequence). V gave up 0 bases and J gave up 14 bases, with 8 bases separating them. The CDR3 runs 11 residues. DNA for the CDR3: TGCAGTGCTAGAGAGGGAGAGGCCCTCCACTTT. Translation gives CSAREGEALHF.

The chain couples TRBV2 to TRBJ2-5; 11 nucleotides agree with TRBD1. The end of the DNA fits TRBJ2-7 better, so the J call may be wrong. This CDR3 spans 13 amino acids. In germline, CDR1 is SNHLY, CDR2 FYNNEI. CDR3 region: CASGGDRGYEQYF. CDR3 DNA: TGTGCCAGCGGTGGGGACAGGGGGTACGAGCAGTACTTC.

The chain is built from TRBV5-1 and TRBJ1-2; 8 bases fit TRBD1. The CDR3 spans 14 residues. Germline lookup yields CDR1 SGHRS and CDR2 YFSETQ. The junction had 10 bases not matched to a gene; V was cut back by 4 bases and J by 8 bases. CDR3 sequence: CASSVTPGQDGYTF. In DNA form, the CDR3 reads TGCGCCAGCAGCGTAACCCCGGGACAGGACGGCTACACCTTC.

This clone has just one count. J is TRBJ2-5 and V is TRBV5-1; D is ambiguous. The CDR3 consists of 13 residues. The ends were cut back, 2 bases at V and 0 bases at J, with 5 bases in the middle. Per germline, CDR1 SGHRS and CDR2 YFSETQ. Here the CDR3 reads CASSFGYQETQYF. CDR3 bases: TGCGCCAGCAGCTTTGGATACCAAGAGACCCAGTACTTC.

The chain's CDR3 is CASSFNQGEDTQYF. For the CDR3, the DNA is TGTGCCAGCAGCTTTAACCAGGGAGAAGATACGCAGTATTTT. The chain combines TRBV7-9 with TRBJ2-3; either TRBD1 or TRBD2 may supply D (5 bases each). CDR3 size: 14 residues. V lost 3 bases and J 5 bases, leaving 12 bases between the germline ends. Per germline, CDR1 SEHNR and CDR2 FQNEAQ (reference sequence).

In its sample, this clone was seen a few times. The J gene is TRBJ1-1, the V gene TRBV6-9; TRBD1 agrees at 7 bases. Germline CDR1 MNHGY, CDR2 SVAAGI. V lost 3 bases and J lost 3; bases outside the gene matches: 7. The length of the CDR3 is 15 residues. The CDR3 loop reads CASSYPSGTDTEAFF. As DNA, the CDR3 is TGTGCCAGCAGTTACCCGTCCGGGACAGACACTGAAGCTTTCTTT.